A single sample is the source of the 28 T cell receptor beta chains below, sequenced in a study of CD8+ T cells in alopecia areata. TCR sequencing used cDNA made by reverse transcription of extracted RNA. The data were produced by immunoSEQ multiplex PCR, yet TCRdb's version contains in-frame clones alone and is incomplete. The data show more than 90,000 clones, with roughly three fifths seen just once and 9% to 15% held by the top ten. As to treatment: oral pan-JAK inhibitor, 5-10 mg twice daily. The source was CD8+ T cells sorted from blood, collected at week 24, from a patient treated with tofacitinib. The source of these receptors is a human donor with alopecia areata.

The chain is built from TRBV29-1 and TRBJ2-3; 9 bases are shared with TRBD1. The CDR3 totals 15 residues. The V and J ends lost 5 bases and 0 bases, in that order; junction bases with no gene match: 6. Germline assignment: CDR1 SQVTM and CDR2 ANQGSEA. The CDR3 here is CSVLLGQGSTDTQYF. CDR3 coding DNA: TGCAGCGTTCTTTTAGGACAGGGGAGCACAGATACGCAGTATTTT.

The chain combines TRBV30 with TRBJ1-1; D is ambiguous. The CDR3 has 11 amino acids. Germline-derived CDR1 and CDR2 are GTSNPN and SVGIG (reference sequence). Trimming shortened V by 0 bases and J by 11 bases, and 10 bases separated the two germline ends. CDR3: CAWSVGDLAFF. Here the CDR3 DNA reads TGTGCCTGGAGTGTCGGAGATCTCGCTTTCTTT.

The chain recombines TRBV7-9 with TRBJ2-2; D is undetermined. Germline loops: CDR1 SEHNR, CDR2 FQNEAQ (reference sequence). V shed 4 bases and J shed 5 bases, with 8 bases lying between them. This CDR3 comprises 13 residues. DNA of the CDR3: TGTGCCAGCAGCTACGGAAGAACCGGGGAGCTGTTTTTT. Its translation is CASSYGRTGELFF.

The chain links TRBV7-3 to TRBJ2-1; D ambiguous. Germline-derived CDR1 and CDR2 are SGHTA and FQGTGA. The CDR3 contains 12 residues. Trimming took off 1 base at V and 7 bases at J, with 5 bases between the two ends. CDR3: CASSLISNEQFF. The CDR3 nucleotides are TGTGCCAGCAGCTTAATCTCGAATGAGCAGTTCTTC.

For this clone: The CDR3 end shows no conserved phenylalanine or tryptophan, and so a read error is likely. It is unclear where the CDR3 begins or ends on the DNA, so no DNA is shown, and the CDR3 is as TCRdb lists it. This rearrangement joins TRBV29-1 to TRBJ1-1. With termini counted, the CDR3 has 10 amino acids. Germline-derived CDR1 and CDR2 are SQVTM and ANQGSEA. CDR3 region: CSVRGGRRLL.

This clone was detected only once. V and J are TRBV2 and TRBJ2-7, with D unresolved. The ends were cut back, 4 bases at V and 6 bases at J, with 16 bases in the middle. Germline V gives CDR1 SNHLY, CDR2 FYNNEI. The CDR3 is made up of 14 amino acids. The CDR3 bases are TGTGCCAGCAGTGGTTGGGCCGTCATTCTCGAGCAGTACTTC. This encodes CASSGWAVILEQYF.

The chain has TRBV4-1 and TRBJ2-7; 10 bases match TRBD1. This CDR3 region has 14 residues. V gave up 4 bases and J gave up 4 bases; unmatched junction bases: 4. Germline CDR1 and CDR2: MGHRA and YSYEKL. The CDR3 coding sequence is TGCGCCAGCAGCCCCTGGGACAGGGGTTACGAGCAGTACTTC. Its translation: CASSPWDRGYEQYF.

V and J are TRBV27 and TRBJ1-1; D is unresolved. This CDR3 is built from 13 residues. V lost 6 bases to trimming and J lost 6 bases, with 14 bases between them. Germline assignment: CDR1 MNHEY and CDR2 SMNVEV (reference sequence). The CDR3: CASRWTGGSEAFF. The DNA of the CDR3 is TGTGCCAGCAGATGGACTGGAGGATCTGAAGCTTTCTTT.

This clone was found a few times. The rearrangement joins TRBV5-1 to TRBJ2-1; D possibly corresponds to TRBD2 (6 bases). Germline V lookup: CDR1 SGHRS, CDR2 YFSETQ. The length of the CDR3 is 15 residues. The V and J ends lost 0 bases and 1 base respectively, with 8 bases between them. The CDR3 spells CASSLEAGSYNEQFF. CDR3 DNA: TGCGCCAGCAGCTTGGAGGCGGGATCCTACAATGAGCAGTTCTTC.

This clone was seen once. The genes are TRBV27 and TRBJ1-2; D is unresolved. V lost 2 bases, J lost 2 bases, and 6 bases lay in between. From germline, CDR1 is MNHEY and CDR2 SMNVEV (reference sequence). The CDR3 is 13 amino acids. CDR3 in DNA: TGTGCCAGCAGTTTACGGCAGAACTATGGCTACACCTTC. Translated, it gives CASSLRQNYGYTF.

This clone was found a few times. The rearrangement joins TRBV5-1 to TRBJ2-5, with no clear D. Trimming pared 4 bases from V and 9 bases from J, leaving 19 bases between. The CDR3 totals 14 residues. Germline CDR1 and CDR2: SGHRS and YFSETQ. CDR3 loop: CASSPETGRRAQYF. For the CDR3, the DNA is TGCGCCAGCAGCCCGGAGACTGGGCGTAGGGCCCAGTACTTC.

Turning to this clone: Mismatch with germline at one junction end may stem from a read error. V and J are TRBV7-7 and TRBJ2-5; no reliable D call. The CDR3 is 13 amino acids. Looked up from germline, CDR1 is SSHAT and CDR2 is FNYEAQ (reference sequence). The CDR3 protein is CASSLWSLETQYF. CDR3 nucleotide sequence: TGTGCTAGCAGCTTATGGAGTTTGGAGACCCAGTACTTC.

This sequence joins TRBV4-1 and TRBJ1-4; 10 bases fit TRBD1. J was trimmed by 8 bases and V by 4 bases; bases with no gene match: 7. This CDR3 region has 15 residues. Germline V gives CDR1 MGHRA, CDR2 YSYEKL. The CDR3 protein is CASSLPGQGLEKLFF. DNA of the CDR3: TGCGCCAGCAGCCTGCCGGGACAGGGGCTGGAAAAACTGTTTTTT.

This CDR3 reads CASSSDGRVGQPQHF. In nucleotides, the CDR3 is TGTGCCAGCAGCTCGGATGGGCGGGTGGGTCAGCCCCAGCATTTT. The chain couples TRBV9 to TRBJ1-5; unclear D gene. CDR3 length: 15 amino acids. Trimming took 4 bases from V and 6 from J, leaving 17 bases between them. Germline V gene lookup returns CDR1 SGDLS and CDR2 YYNGEE.

The chain is built from TRBV5-6 and TRBJ2-7; tentatively, D is TRBD1 (6 bases). Deletions cut 0 bases from V and 3 bases from J, with 10 bases between. CDR1 and CDR2 from the germline V gene are SGHDT and YYEEEE. The length of the CDR3 is 14 residues. CDR3 residues: CASSLEAGVYEQYF. The DNA for the CDR3 is TGTGCCAGCAGCTTGGAGGCAGGGGTCTACGAGCAGTACTTC.

This chain connects TRBV5-1 to TRBJ2-7, with D hard to call. The germline V and J ends were trimmed by 0 bases and 3 bases, with 7 bases remaining between them. Germline assignment: CDR1 SGHRS and CDR2 YFSETQ. The CDR3 contains 13 residues. The DNA for the CDR3 is TGCGCCAGCAGCTTGGAGTCCGGCTACGAGCAGTACTTC. It is translated as CASSLESGYEQYF.

This clone was observed a few times. This chain uses TRBV9 with TRBJ1-2; tentatively, D is TRBD1 (5 bases). This CDR3 region has 12 residues. V was clipped by 4 bases and J by 10 bases, with 14 bases between them. CDR1 and CDR2 (germline): SGDLS, YYNGEE. The CDR3 reads CASSPAGPAYTF. In nucleotides, the CDR3 is TGTGCCAGCAGCCCTGCGGGGCCAGCCTACACCTTC.

Worth noting for this clone: The sample carries other DNA sequences with the same CDR3. The chain employs TRBV30 and TRBJ1-3; D not resolved. V was trimmed by 0 bases and J by 2 bases, leaving 14 bases between them. Germline CDR1 and CDR2: GTSNPN and SVGIG (reference sequence). The CDR3 is 16 residues long. The CDR3 region is CAWSVLSDQTGNTIYF. CDR3 in DNA: TGTGCCTGGAGTGTACTGTCAGACCAGACTGGAAACACCATATATTTT.

This clone turned up a few times. Written as DNA, the CDR3 is TGCAGCGTTGGCTCTCCGACTAACTATGGCTACACCTTC. It is translated as CSVGSPTNYGYTF. The chain links TRBV29-1 to TRBJ1-2; D gene uncertain. V was trimmed by 4 bases and J by 0 bases, leaving 9 bases between them. This CDR3 is built from 13 residues. Per germline, CDR1 SQVTM and CDR2 ANQGSEA.

The chain recombines TRBV30 with TRBJ1-2; TRBD1 is a possible D gene (5 bases). The CDR3 extends over 13 amino acids. Looked up from germline, CDR1 is GTSNPN and CDR2 is SVGIG (reference sequence). CDR3 coding DNA: TGTGCTGAATACCAGGGTTGGGGTTATGGCTACACCTTC. Its protein product is CAEYQGWGYGYTF.

V is TRBV27 and J is TRBJ1-2; no reliable D call. Germline CDR1 is MNHEY and CDR2 is SMNVEV (reference sequence). Trimming cost V 3 bases and J 0 bases, with 8 bases left between them. The CDR3 has 14 amino acids. CDR3 loop: CASSLRGPNYGYTF. CDR3 DNA sequence: TGTGCCAGCAGTTTGCGGGGTCCTAACTATGGCTACACCTTC.

This chain connects TRBV7-9 to TRBJ1-6; the D gene is possibly TRBD1 (5 bases). Germline assignment: CDR1 SEHNR and CDR2 FQNEAQ (reference sequence). V lost 1 base and J 8 bases, leaving 9 bases between the germline ends. This CDR3 contains 14 residues. The CDR3 spells CASSLGGTDSPLHF. In DNA form, the CDR3 reads TGTGCCAGCAGCTTAGGAGGGACGGATTCACCCCTCCACTTT. Filled out from reference TRBV7-9 and TRBJ1-6, the complete variable domain reads DTGVSQNPRHKITKRGQNVTFRCDPISEHNRLYWYRQTLGQGPEFLTYFQNEAQLEKSRLLSDRFSAERPKGSFSTLEIQRTEQGDSAMYLCASSLGGTDSPLHFGNGTRLTVT.

This clone was seen only a few times. The chain is built from TRBV4-2 and TRBJ1-1; D is unclear. The ends were cut back, 5 bases at V and 3 bases at J, with 19 bases in the middle. The CDR3 is 16 amino acids. Germline V gene sequence: CDR1 LGHNA, CDR2 YNFKEQ. CDR3 coding DNA: TGTGCCAGCAGCTTGTTCTCCGGGATCGGGGACACTGAAGCTTTCTTT. Its protein product is CASSLFSGIGDTEAFF.

The chain couples TRBV5-6 to TRBJ2-7; weak D call: TRBD1 (6 bases). Germline CDR1 reads SGHDT; CDR2 reads YYEEEE. CDR3 length equals 15 residues. Trimming cost V 0 bases and J 0 bases, with 10 bases left between them. The CDR3 spells CASSLARDNSYEQYF. The CDR3 DNA sequence: TGTGCCAGCAGCTTGGCCAGGGACAACTCCTACGAGCAGTACTTC. The whole variable domain, filled in from reference TRBV5-6 and TRBJ2-7, reads DAGVTQSPTHLIKTRGQQVTLRCSPKSGHDTVSWYQQALGQGPQFIFQYYEEEERQRGNFPDRFSGHQFPNYSSELNVNALLLGDSALYLCASSLARDNSYEQYFGPGTRLTVT.

The rearrangement links TRBV15 to TRBJ1-2, with no clear D. The germline CDR1 and CDR2 sequences are LNHNV and YYDKDF (reference sequence). V gave up 5 bases and J gave up 6 bases, with 19 bases separating them. CDR3 length equals 15 residues. The CDR3 is CATSSPGAWSDGYTF. For the CDR3, the DNA is TGTGCCACCAGCTCTCCGGGAGCCTGGTCGGATGGCTACACCTTC.

The chain links TRBV4-3 to TRBJ1-2, with D unclear. This CDR3 region has 15 residues. V was trimmed by 0 bases and J by 10 bases, leaving 18 bases between them. Germline assignment: CDR1 LGHNA and CDR2 YSLEER. CDR3 nucleotides: TGCGCCAGCAGCCAAGATCCGGGAAACCCTATGGACTACACCTTC. Protein: CASSQDPGNPMDYTF.

Comments on this clone: The junction and the germline gene differ at one end; a read error may be behind it. V is TRBV7-7 and J is TRBJ2-7; TRBD1 matches at 8 bases. Germline CDR1 SSHAT, CDR2 FNYEAQ (reference sequence). The length of the CDR3 is 15 residues. CDR3 region: CASSLGPQGDLEQYF. CDR3 in DNA: TGTGCTAGCAGCTTAGGCCCACAGGGGGACCTCGAGCAGTACTTC. Complete variable domain (other parts from reference TRBV7-7 and TRBJ2-7): GAGVSQSPRYKVTKRGQDVTLRCDPISSHATLYWYQQALGQGPEFLTYFNYEAQPDKSGLPSDRFSAERPEGSISTLTIQRTEQRDSAMYRCASSLGPQGDLEQYFGPGTRLTVT.

The chain employs TRBV16 and TRBJ2-1; TRBD1 matches at 8 bases. The CDR3 spans 15 residues. V shed 2 bases, J shed 4 bases, and the junction held 4 bases outside the gene matches. The germline V gene encodes CDR1 KGHSY and CDR2 FQNENV. The CDR3 here is CASSQDRGGYNEQFF. The CDR3 bases are TGTGCCAGCAGCCAAGACAGGGGCGGGTACAATGAGCAGTTCTTC.